These 9 T cell receptor beta chains originate from one sample sequenced in a study of blood T cell repertoires in COVID-19. Only in-frame clones appear in the TCRdb table, and some are missing; sequencing was by immunoSEQ multiplex PCR. The data hold 200,000 or so clones, with approximately 87% observed a single time. The sequenced material came from peripheral blood. These receptors were obtained from a woman aged 45-65 years with acute or convalescent COVID-19.

The gene calls are TRBV11-2 and TRBJ2-2; 10 bases align to TRBD2. Germline values: CDR1 SGHAT, CDR2 FQNNGV. The CDR3 has 15 amino acids. V lost 5 bases and J lost 7; bases outside the gene matches: 7. The CDR3 loop is CASSPSGSPVGELFF. The CDR3 DNA reads as TGTGCCAGCAGCCCTAGCGGGAGCCCAGTCGGGGAGCTGTTTTTT.

The chain joins TRBV27 to TRBJ1-4, with 10 bases lining up with TRBD1. CDR1 MNHEY and CDR2 SMNVEV come from the germline V gene (reference sequence). The CDR3 contains 14 residues. Trimming cost V 5 bases and J 5 bases; bases outside gene matches: 2. The CDR3 nucleotides read TGTGCCAGCAGTGGACAGGGGGAGAATGAAAAACTGTTTTTT. Its translation: CASSGQGENEKLFF.

This chain connects TRBV10-3 to TRBJ2-7, with 8 bases that match TRBD2. The ends lost 5 bases at V and 2 bases at J; junction bases unmatched: 8. This CDR3 comprises 15 residues. CDR1 ENHRY and CDR2 SYGVKD come from the germline V gene. As DNA, the CDR3 is TGTGCCATCAGTACCCCTAGCGGGCCCGCCTACGAGCAGTACTTC. Translated, it gives CAISTPSGPAYEQYF.

This clone was seen only a few times. The chain has TRBV29-1 and TRBJ2-1, with 7 bases lining up with TRBD1. The CDR3 contains 11 residues. After removal of 4 bases from V and 12 bases from J, the junction contained 6 bases not matched to a gene. Germline CDR1 is SQVTM and CDR2 is ANQGSEA. CDR3 sequence reads: CSVAGGVGQFF. The CDR3 bases are TGCAGCGTTGCAGGGGGAGTAGGGCAGTTCTTC.

The J gene is TRBJ2-5, the V gene TRBV19; 7 nucleotides align to TRBD1. The CDR3 is 14 amino acids. V trimming: 7 bases; J trimming: 4 bases; junction bases outside the gene matches: 9. Germline assignment: CDR1 LNHDA and CDR2 SQIVND (reference sequence). In DNA, the CDR3 is TGTGCCAGTACCCCGACAGGGAAGGGAGAGACCCAGTACTTC. Amino acids: CASTPTGKGETQYF.

The rearrangement joins TRBV29-1 to TRBJ2-2; 10 bases line up with TRBD1. The CDR3 is 14 residues long. Looked up from germline, CDR1 is SQVTM and CDR2 is ANQGSEA. The ends lost 7 bases at V and 4 bases at J; junction bases unmatched: 6. This CDR3 is CSAGTGVLTGELFF. The CDR3 DNA reads TGCAGCGCTGGGACAGGGGTGCTCACCGGGGAGCTGTTTTTT.

This clone occurred once. The chain links TRBV30 to TRBJ2-1, with D tentatively TRBD2 (5 bases). Trimming removed 1 base at V and 7 bases at J, with 5 bases between. This CDR3 is built from 11 residues. The germline V gene encodes CDR1 GTSNPN and CDR2 SVGIG (reference sequence). The CDR3 DNA follows: TGTGCCTGGAGTGCGGGGAATGAGCAGTTCTTC. It translates to CAWSAGNEQFF.

The V and J genes are TRBV12-3 or TRBV12-4 and TRBJ2-1, with D tentatively TRBD1 (6 bases). V lost 10 bases and J lost 10, with 17 bases in between. The CDR3 is 12 amino acids. The CDR3 sequence is CATLKGGFEQFF. CDR3 DNA: TGTGCCACGTTAAAAGGGGGTTTCGAGCAGTTCTTC.

This clone has a single count. This chain links TRBV5-4 with TRBJ1-3; 8 bases line up with TRBD1. There are 18 residues in the CDR3. Germline V lookup: CDR1 SGHNT, CDR2 YYREEE (reference sequence). Trimming removed 0 bases from V and 0 bases from J; junction bases left unmatched: 8. This CDR3 reads CASSLAPRTGGSGNTIYF. The CDR3 nucleotides are TGTGCCAGCAGCTTGGCCCCCCGTACAGGGGGCTCTGGAAACACCATATATTTT.